The 30 T cell receptor beta chains reported below all come from one sample, sequenced in a study of memory CD4+ T cells and cytomegalovirus serostatus. Using immunoSEQ multiplex PCR, the repertoire was profiled, and TCRdb retains in-frame clones only, with some absent. Of 50,000 or so clones listed, around 88% are singletons. The sort gate was single viable CD3+CD4+CD8-CD45RO+ cells for memory CD4+ T cells. Source material: memory CD4+ T cells from blood. These receptors all stem from an adult in good health and CMV-seropositive.

This chain connects TRBV2 to TRBJ1-1, with D uncertain. Germline V lookup: CDR1 SNHLY, CDR2 FYNNEI. The CDR3 has 13 residues. V was clipped by 4 bases and J by 1 base, with 7 bases between them. For the CDR3, the DNA is TGTGCCAGCAGTGCCCAGAAGAACACTGAAGCTTTCTTT. Translated: CASSAQKNTEAFF.

The V call is TRBV5-1, the J call TRBJ2-2, with D possibly TRBD2 on 6 matching bases. V lost 5 bases and J lost 1, with 9 bases in between. Per germline, CDR1 SGHRS and CDR2 YFSETQ. This CDR3 spans 14 amino acids. CDR3 bases: TGCGCCAGCAGAAGTAGCGGGAACACCGGGGAGCTGTTTTTT. It specifies CASRSSGNTGELFF.

CDR3 amino acids: CASSLPEQETQYF. The CDR3 DNA follows: TGCGCCAGCAGCTTGCCAGAACAAGAGACCCAGTACTTC. The chain carries TRBV5-1 and TRBJ2-5; no clear D gene. The length of the CDR3 is 13 residues. The V gene's germline CDR1 is SGHRS and CDR2 YFSETQ. V dropped 1 base and J dropped 2 bases, with 6 bases sitting between them.

The V and J genes are TRBV28 and TRBJ1-2, with 10 bases identical to TRBD1. The length of the CDR3 is 14 residues. The V and J ends lost 3 bases and 5 bases, in that order; junction bases with no gene match: 3. Germline V lookup: CDR1 MDHEN, CDR2 SYDVKM. The CDR3 sequence is CASSLTGGWYGYTF. CDR3 nucleotide sequence: TGTGCCAGCAGTTTGACAGGGGGCTGGTATGGCTACACCTTC.

For this clone: The sample holds other DNA sequences that translate to the same CDR3. The chain recombines TRBV7-9 with TRBJ1-4; the match to TRBD1 covers 9 bases. The CDR3 loop spans 14 amino acids. Germline V lookup: CDR1 SEHNR, CDR2 FQNEAQ (reference sequence). V dropped 4 bases and J dropped 5; count of bases not matched to a gene: 2. This CDR3 reads CASSSGQGNEKLFF. The CDR3 bases are TGTGCCAGCAGCTCGGGACAGGGAAATGAAAAACTGTTTTTT.

The chain employs TRBV7-9 and TRBJ2-7, with 7 bases lining up with TRBD2. Germline-derived CDR1 and CDR2 are SEHNR and FQNEAQ (reference sequence). The J segment lost 2 bases and the V segment lost 4 bases, leaving 5 bases of the junction unmatched. The CDR3 loop spans 14 amino acids. The CDR3 DNA follows: TGTGCCAGCAGCTCCCGAGGGAGGGCCTACGAGCAGTACTTC. It translates to CASSSRGRAYEQYF.

The genes are TRBV5-4 and TRBJ2-5; TRBD1 aligns across 10 bases. Germline CDR1 is SGHNT and CDR2 is YYREEE (reference sequence). The CDR3 is 18 amino acids. Germline trimming cut 4 bases from V and 2 bases from J; bases unmatched to any gene: 14. The CDR3 sequence is CASSPLGTGAVSQETQYF. The CDR3 coding sequence is TGTGCCAGCAGCCCCCTAGGGACAGGGGCCGTTAGTCAAGAGACCCAGTACTTC.

This clone showed up just once. This chain links TRBV29-1 with TRBJ2-7; D unresolved. V shed 5 bases and J shed 6 bases, with 11 bases lying between them. The CDR3 length is 11 residues. Germline V gives CDR1 SQVTM, CDR2 ANQGSEA. The CDR3 DNA reads as TGCAGCGTTTCAGGTGATGGCGAGCAGTACTTC. Amino acid sequence: CSVSGDGEQYF.

The V gene is TRBV19, the J gene TRBJ2-5, with D unresolved. Trimming stripped 4 bases from V and 0 bases from J, with 9 bases between. The germline V gene has CDR1 LNHDA and CDR2 SQIVND (reference sequence). The CDR3 is made up of 14 amino acids. CDR3 loop: CASSTRRYQETQYF. The CDR3 DNA is TGTGCCAGTAGTACTAGAAGGTACCAAGAGACCCAGTACTTC.

The gene calls are TRBV14 and TRBJ2-5, with a tentative D call TRBD1 (6 bases). The germline V gene encodes CDR1 SGHDN and CDR2 FVKESK. Trimming shortened V by 0 bases and J by 1 base, and 12 bases separated the two germline ends. The CDR3 spans 16 residues. Here the CDR3 DNA reads TGTGCCAGCAGCCAAGAGAGGGGGACAACCCAAGAGACCCAGTACTTC. It specifies CASSQERGTTQETQYF.

The chain employs TRBV5-1 and TRBJ1-1; D may be TRBD1 (6 bases). V was trimmed by 1 base and J by 3 bases, leaving 10 bases between them. The CDR3 loop spans 14 amino acids. The germline V gene encodes CDR1 SGHRS and CDR2 YFSETQ. In DNA form, the CDR3 reads TGCGCCAGCAGCTTGACAGGGTCCGACACTGAAGCTTTCTTT. It codes for CASSLTGSDTEAFF.

J is TRBJ2-5 and V is TRBV11-2, with D possibly being TRBD1 (6 bases). From germline, CDR1 is SGHAT and CDR2 FQNNGV. Trimming left V 2 bases short and J 3 bases short, with 10 bases between. This CDR3 comprises 14 residues. In nucleotides, the CDR3 is TGTGCCAGCAGCTTATTACAGGGAAAAGAGACCCAGTACTTC. This codes for CASSLLQGKETQYF. Full variable domain (rest looked up from reference TRBV11-2 and TRBJ2-5): EAGVAQSPRYKIIEKRQSVAFWCNPISGHATLYWYQQILGQGPKLLIQFQNNGVVDDSQLPKDRFSAERLKGVDSTLKIQPAKLEDSAVYLCASSLLQGKETQYFGPGTRLLVL.

This chain joins TRBV2 and TRBJ2-7; no reliable D call. This CDR3 spans 14 amino acids. Germline CDR1 reads SNHLY; CDR2 reads FYNNEI. Deletions cut 6 bases from V and 8 bases from J, with 20 bases between. CDR3 coding DNA: TGTGCCAGCAGCCTAAGGACGGAATCCTCGCAGCAGTACTTC. This sequence encodes CASSLRTESSQQYF.

This clone occurred once. CDR3 region: CASSLVAATNEKLFF. CDR3 in DNA: TGCGCCAGCAGCTTGGTCGCAGCAACTAATGAAAAACTGTTTTTT. The rearrangement links TRBV5-1 to TRBJ1-4, with D unclear. The germline gives CDR1 SGHRS, CDR2 YFSETQ. The CDR3 has 15 amino acids. Trimming left V 0 bases short and J 0 bases short, with 6 bases between.

The chain combines TRBV5-1 with TRBJ1-4; TRBD1 matches 7 bases. Germline V lookup: CDR1 SGHRS, CDR2 YFSETQ. With 3 bases clipped from V and 0 bases from J, the junction kept 5 bases outside the gene matches. The CDR3 has 16 residues. CDR3 residues: CASSSGQAATNEKLFF. DNA of the CDR3: TGCGCCAGCAGCTCCGGACAGGCTGCAACTAATGAAAAACTGTTTTTT. Variable domain in full (rest from reference TRBV5-1 and TRBJ1-4): KAGVTQTPRYLIKTRGQQVTLSCSPISGHRSVSWYQQTPGQGLQFLFEYFSETQRNKGNFPGRFSGRQFSNSRSEMNVSTLELGDSALYLCASSSGQAATNEKLFFGSGTQLSVL.

The J gene is TRBJ2-7, the V gene TRBV5-1; D gene unclear. This CDR3 region has 14 residues. CDR1 is SGHRS, CDR2 YFSETQ, per germline. Trimming took off 0 bases at V and 5 bases at J, with 12 bases between the two ends. CDR3 nucleotides: TGCGCCAGCAGCTTGGAGGGCAATAGAGACGAGCAGTACTTC. Protein sequence: CASSLEGNRDEQYF.

This clone was counted once. J is TRBJ2-5 and V is TRBV29-1; D unclear. Germline V gene data show CDR1 as SQVTM and CDR2 as ANQGSEA. Trimming shortened V by 4 bases and J by 2 bases, and 2 bases separated the two germline ends. This CDR3 is 10 amino acids long. The CDR3 region has the DNA TGCAGCGTTGCACAAGAGACCCAGTACTTC. Its translation: CSVAQETQYF.

A word on this clone: Other nucleotide sequences from this sample produce the same CDR3. CDR3 coding DNA: TGTGCCAGCTCACCACAAGAGACCCAGTACTTC. Translated: CASSPQETQYF. The chain joins TRBV18 to TRBJ2-5; D gene ambiguous. The length of the CDR3 is 11 residues. Deletions cut 1 base from V and 3 bases from J, with 0 bases between. CDR1 is KGHSH, CDR2 LQKENI, per germline.

The V and J genes are TRBV5-4 and TRBJ1-1; no clear D gene. V lost 2 bases and J lost 0, with 2 bases in between. Germline V gene data show CDR1 as SGHNT and CDR2 as YYREEE (reference sequence). The CDR3 totals 12 residues. The CDR3 coding sequence is TGTGCCAGCAGCTTCCTGAACACTGAAGCTTTCTTT. It is translated as CASSFLNTEAFF.

The chain recombines TRBV6-4 with TRBJ1-2; perhaps TRBD1 as D (6 bases). This CDR3 spans 12 amino acids. Germline CDR1 MRHNA, CDR2 SNTAGT. Trimming took off 6 bases at V and 7 bases at J, with 12 bases between the two ends. The CDR3 bases are TGTGCCAGCAGGGGAACAGGGTCTGGCTACACCTTC. This sequence encodes CASRGTGSGYTF.

The CDR3 nucleotides read TGCAGCGTTGCCTGGACTAGCGGCAATGAGCAGTTCTTC. As protein: CSVAWTSGNEQFF. V usage is TRBV29-1 and J usage is TRBJ2-1; 10 bases match TRBD2. Losses at the gene ends were 4 bases for V and 6 bases for J; bases not matched to a gene: 3. Germline V gives CDR1 SQVTM, CDR2 ANQGSEA. The CDR3 extends over 13 amino acids.

V and J are TRBV18 and TRBJ1-3; perhaps TRBD1 as D (5 bases). This CDR3 region has 14 residues. The V gene's germline CDR1 is KGHSH and CDR2 LQKENI. Trimming left V 0 bases short and J 8 bases short, with 11 bases between. The chain's CDR3 is CASSPPGLQDTIYF. The CDR3 coding sequence is TGTGCCAGCTCACCACCGGGACTCCAAGACACCATATATTTT.

This chain connects TRBV4-3 to TRBJ2-7; D ambiguous. Trimming stripped 0 bases from V and 0 bases from J, with 12 bases between. The CDR3 is 16 residues long. Germline-derived CDR1 and CDR2 are LGHNA and YSLEER. For the CDR3, the DNA is TGCGCCAGCAGCCAAGACCGGACCTTTAGCTCCTACGAGCAGTACTTC. The encoded protein is CASSQDRTFSSYEQYF.

The chain uses TRBV19 and TRBJ1-2; maybe TRBD1 (5 bases). Germline lookup yields CDR1 LNHDA and CDR2 SQIVND (reference sequence). V was clipped by 6 bases and J by 3 bases, with 17 bases between them. The length of the CDR3 is 15 residues. Written as DNA, the CDR3 is TGTGCCAGTAGGGCCCCAGGGCTCAGGTACTATGGCTACACCTTC. Protein: CASRAPGLRYYGYTF.

The chain has TRBV7-2 and TRBJ2-5; 7 bases agree with TRBD1. Germline assignment: CDR1 SGHTA and CDR2 FQGNSA. This CDR3 contains 15 residues. Trimming at V came to 5 bases and at J to 1 base, leaving 7 bases not matched to a gene. This chain's CDR3 is CASSQTGFFQETQYF. CDR3 DNA sequence: TGTGCCAGCAGCCAGACAGGGTTTTTCCAAGAGACCCAGTACTTC.

The chain recombines TRBV29-1 with TRBJ2-3, with D possibly matching TRBD2 (5 bases). This CDR3 is 12 amino acids long. Trimming pared 7 bases from V and 6 bases from J, leaving 14 bases between. Germline lookup yields CDR1 SQVTM and CDR2 ANQGSEA. CDR3: CSGEGGSDTQYF. In DNA form, the CDR3 reads TGCAGCGGAGAAGGAGGTTCGGATACGCAGTATTTT.

This rearrangement joins TRBV9 to TRBJ2-5; 7 bases are shared with TRBD1. This CDR3 contains 13 residues. V shed 3 bases, J shed 2 bases, and the junction held 1 base outside the gene matches. Germline lookup yields CDR1 SGDLS and CDR2 YYNGEE. The CDR3 is CASSAGQQETQYF. The CDR3 DNA sequence: TGTGCCAGCAGCGCGGGACAGCAAGAGACCCAGTACTTC.

This chain joins TRBV5-1 and TRBJ2-7; no clear D. Germline CDR1 reads SGHRS; CDR2 reads YFSETQ. The CDR3 contains 12 residues. Trimming took 1 base from V and 3 from J, leaving 5 bases between them. The CDR3 DNA reads as TGCGCCAGCAGCTTGACTGACTACGAGCAGTACTTC. Translating it yields CASSLTDYEQYF.

This chain links TRBV6-1 with TRBJ1-2; D remains ambiguous. The germline V and J ends were trimmed by 2 bases and 2 bases, with 6 bases remaining between them. This CDR3 has 13 amino acids. The V gene's germline CDR1 is MNHNS and CDR2 SASEGT. The CDR3 DNA reads TGTGCCAGCAGTGAAAGCGGGAACTATGGCTACACCTTC. As protein: CASSESGNYGYTF.

This chain links TRBV5-4 with TRBJ2-1, with 7 bases identical to TRBD2. Trimming cost V 2 bases and J 0 bases; bases outside gene matches: 5. CDR3 length: 16 residues. CDR1 SGHNT and CDR2 YYREEE come from the germline V gene (reference sequence). CDR3 sequence (DNA): TGTGCCAGCAGCTTACTAGCGAGTAGCTCCTACAATGAGCAGTTCTTC. Translating it yields CASSLLASSSYNEQFF.